Listed below are T cell receptor beta chains from one sample, sequenced in a study of blood T cell repertoires in COVID-19. Clones were read by immunoSEQ multiplex PCR, and TCRdb kept only the in-frame ones, dropping some. Among more than 300,000 clones listed, about 87% were seen once. Input material: peripheral blood. These receptors originate from a woman in her thirties with COVID-19, enrolled during active disease. Both conserved end residues are part of each CDR3. D genes are given only for firm matches. Clone size, where shown, is once, few, many, or a class for clones that have expanded.

D gene	clone size	V gene	J gene	CDR3 DNA	CDR3 protein
-	-	TRBV11-2	TRBJ2-2	TGTGCCAGCAGCTCAGACAGAACGAACACCGGGGAGCTGTTTTTT	CASSSDRTNTGELFF
TRBD1	-	TRBV2	TRBJ2-3	TGTGCCAGCAGTGAAAGGACAGGGGTAGAGGGTACGCAGTATTTT	CASSERTGVEGTQYF
TRBD1	-	TRBV5-6	TRBJ1-2	TGTGCCACCCGCGGCAGGGGGCAATACTATGGCTACACCTTC	CATRGRGQYYGYTF
-	-	TRBV6-4	TRBJ1-2	TGTGCCAGCAGTGACTCATCCTGGCCCCCCCTTGATGGCTACACCTTC	CASSDSSWPPLDGYTF
-	few	TRBV19	TRBJ1-1	TGTGCCAGTAGTATCGGGGTGAACACTGAAGCTTTCTTT	CASSIGVNTEAFF
-	-	TRBV2	TRBJ2-7	TGTGCCAGCAGATTAGGAGGTCGCGAGCAGTACTTC	CASRLGGREQYF
-	-	TRBV6-2/TRBV6-3	TRBJ1-5	TGTGCCAGCAGTTACTCTTTTCAGGCTAATCAGCCCCAGCATTTT	CASSYSFQANQPQHF
TRBD1	few	TRBV15	TRBJ1-1	TGTGCCACCAGCGGCTCCGGACAGGGGCTCTCTGAAGCTTTCTTT	CATSGSGQGLSEAFF
TRBD1	-	TRBV11-1	TRBJ2-3	TGTGCCAGCAGTAAACTTACAGGGGTTAGAACAGATACGCAGTATTTT	CASSKLTGVRTDTQYF
-	-	TRBV19	TRBJ2-3	TGTGCCAGTAGTATGGCCCACCTCAGTGGTGATACGCAGTATTTT	CASSMAHLSGDTQYF
TRBD2	-	TRBV11-2	TRBJ2-5	TGTGCCAGCAGCTCGCGGGGGGCTGGTGAGACCCAGTACTTC	CASSSRGAGETQYF
-	-	TRBV5-6	TRBJ1-3	TGTGCCAGCAGCCGATTGGGGGGGTCTGGAAACACCATATATTTT	CASSRLGGSGNTIYF
-	-	TRBV7-9	TRBJ1-1	TGTGCCAGCAGCCCCCGCTCTCAGAGAGGTTGGACTGAAGCTTTCTTT	CASSPRSQRGWTEAFF
-	-	TRBV9	TRBJ1-3	TGTGCCAGCAGCGGGTCTATCTCTGGAAACACCATATATTTT	CASSGSISGNTIYF
-	-	TRBV21-1	TRBJ1-1	TGTGCCAGCAGCAAAACGGGGGGACCCACTGAAGCTTTCTTT	CASSKTGGPTEAFF
TRBD1	-	TRBV14	TRBJ1-1	TGTGCCAGCAGCCAACCTCCGACAGGGATGAACACTGAAGCTTTCTTT	CASSQPPTGMNTEAFF
-	once	TRBV24-1	TRBJ1-2	TGTGCCACCAGTGATTCTGGGAGAAGCTATGGCTACACCTTC	CATSDSGRSYGYTF
-	once	TRBV4-3	TRBJ1-2	TGCGCCAGCAGCCTAGCGGGGTCCCCCTATGGCTACACCTTC	CASSLAGSPYGYTF
-	few	TRBV4-2	TRBJ2-1	TGTGCCAGCAGCCAAGGAGGCAATGAGCAGTTCTTC	CASSQGGNEQFF
-	-	TRBV19	TRBJ1-2	TGTGCCAGTAGTGGGGGGGTCCCTCACTATGGCTACACCTTC	CASSGGVPHYGYTF
TRBD1	-	TRBV6-2/TRBV6-3	TRBJ1-2	TGTGCCAGCAGTTACGGACAGGGGGTTGGCTACACCTTC	CASSYGQGVGYTF
-	few	TRBV7-9	TRBJ2-5	TGTGCCAGCAGCTTCACTAGCCGGGGGCAAGAGACCCAGTACTTC	CASSFTSRGQETQYF
-	-	TRBV6-5	TRBJ1-6	TGTGCCAGCAGGACAGCTAATAATTCACCCCTCCACTTT	CASRTANNSPLHF
-	-	TRBV11-2	TRBJ1-1	TGTGCCAGCAGCTTAGGACTGTCCCGTGAAGCTTTCTTT	CASSLGLSREAFF
-	-	TRBV5-1	TRBJ1-2	TGCGCCAGCAGCTTGACAGGAGACTATGGCTACACCTTC	CASSLTGDYGYTF
TRBD2	-	TRBV4-1	TRBJ2-5	TGCGCCAGCAGCCCCGCCGGACTAGCGGGGGGGGAGACCCAGTACTTC	CASSPAGLAGGETQYF
-	once	TRBV14	TRBJ1-1	TGTGCCAGCAGCCTAAGTGGGGGGTGGGGGATTGACACTGAAGCTTTCTTT	CASSLSGGWGIDTEAFF
TRBD1	-	TRBV6-2/TRBV6-3	TRBJ1-6	TGTGCCAGCAGTTACCTCGGACAGGATCATAATTCACCCCTCCACTTT	CASSYLGQDHNSPLHF
-	-	TRBV19	TRBJ1-5	TGTGCCAGTAGTATCCCAGGGGGCAATCAGCCCCAGCATTTT	CASSIPGGNQPQHF
-	-	TRBV6-5	TRBJ1-2	TGTGCCAGCAGTTACTCGCCAGGGTTCGATGGCTACACCTTC	CASSYSPGFDGYTF
-	-	TRBV7-2	TRBJ2-5	TGTGCCAGCAGCTTAACGCGAGAGACCCAGTACTTC	CASSLTRETQYF
-	-	TRBV6-1	TRBJ2-1	TGTGCCAGCAGTGACCTGACTAGATACAATGAGCAGTTCTTC	CASSDLTRYNEQFF
-	-	TRBV7-2	TRBJ1-3	TGTGCCAGCAGCTTCAATGGGGCGCGCGGAAACACCATATATTTT	CASSFNGARGNTIYF
-	-	TRBV4-1	TRBJ1-2	TGCGCCAGCAGCCGCCTGCCGGGGGTGGTCCGATATGGCTACACCTTC	CASSRLPGVVRYGYTF